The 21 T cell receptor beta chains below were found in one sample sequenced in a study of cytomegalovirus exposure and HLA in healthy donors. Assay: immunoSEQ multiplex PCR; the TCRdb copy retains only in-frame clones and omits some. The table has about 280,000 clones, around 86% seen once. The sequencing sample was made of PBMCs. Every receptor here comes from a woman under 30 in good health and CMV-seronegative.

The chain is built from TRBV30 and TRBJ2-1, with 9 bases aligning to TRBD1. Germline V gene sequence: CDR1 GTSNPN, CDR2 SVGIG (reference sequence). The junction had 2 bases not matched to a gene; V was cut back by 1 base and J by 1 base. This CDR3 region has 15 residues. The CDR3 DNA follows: TGTGCCTGGAGTGACGGGACAGGGTCCTACAATGAGCAGTTCTTC. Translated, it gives CAWSDGTGSYNEQFF.

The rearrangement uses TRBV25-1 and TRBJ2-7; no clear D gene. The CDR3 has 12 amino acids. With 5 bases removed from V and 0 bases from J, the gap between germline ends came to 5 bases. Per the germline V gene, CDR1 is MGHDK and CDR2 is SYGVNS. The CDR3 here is CASSYGSYEQYF. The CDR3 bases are TGTGCCAGCAGTTACGGCTCCTACGAGCAGTACTTC.

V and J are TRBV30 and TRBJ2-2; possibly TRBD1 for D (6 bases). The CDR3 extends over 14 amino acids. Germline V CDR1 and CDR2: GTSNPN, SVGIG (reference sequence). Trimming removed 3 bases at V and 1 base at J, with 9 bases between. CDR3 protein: CAWRSRGNTGELFF. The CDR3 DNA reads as TGTGCCTGGAGGTCCAGGGGGAACACCGGGGAGCTGTTTTTT.

In nucleotides, the CDR3 is TGTGCCTGGACTGGGGAGGGAACCGGGGAGCTGTTTTTT. Amino acids: CAWTGEGTGELFF. This chain uses TRBV30 with TRBJ2-2, with 7 nucleotides matching TRBD2. The V gene's germline CDR1 is GTSNPN and CDR2 SVGIG (reference sequence). The trim removed 4 bases at V and 5 bases at J, leaving 4 bases unmatched. CDR3 length: 13 residues.

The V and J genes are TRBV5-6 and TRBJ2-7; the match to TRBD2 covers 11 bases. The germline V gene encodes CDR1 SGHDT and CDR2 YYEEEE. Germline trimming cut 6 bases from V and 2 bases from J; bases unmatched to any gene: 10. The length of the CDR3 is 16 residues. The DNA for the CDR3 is TGTGCCAGCACCCGACTGAGACTAGCGGGAACCTACGAGCAGTACTTC. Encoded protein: CASTRLRLAGTYEQYF.

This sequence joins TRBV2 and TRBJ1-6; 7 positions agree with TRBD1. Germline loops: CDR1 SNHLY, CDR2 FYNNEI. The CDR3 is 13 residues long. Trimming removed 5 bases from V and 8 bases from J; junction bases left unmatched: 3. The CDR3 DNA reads TGTGCCAGCAGTAACAGGGGTGATTCACCCCTCCACTTT. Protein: CASSNRGDSPLHF.

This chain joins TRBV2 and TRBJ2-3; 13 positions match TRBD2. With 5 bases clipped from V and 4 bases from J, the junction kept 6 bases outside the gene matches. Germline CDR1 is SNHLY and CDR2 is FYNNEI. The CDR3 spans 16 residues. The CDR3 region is CASSRTSGSWADTQYF. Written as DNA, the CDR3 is TGTGCCAGCAGTCGGACTAGCGGGAGTTGGGCAGATACGCAGTATTTT.

This CDR3 is CASSHPGGGNNEQFF. CDR3 nucleotide sequence: TGCGCCAGCAGCCACCCTGGGGGAGGGAACAATGAGCAGTTCTTC. The chain recombines TRBV5-1 with TRBJ2-1, with TRBD2 matching 7 bases. Germline V gene lookup returns CDR1 SGHRS and CDR2 YFSETQ. This CDR3 contains 15 residues. With 4 bases clipped from V and 5 bases from J, the junction kept 9 bases outside the gene matches.

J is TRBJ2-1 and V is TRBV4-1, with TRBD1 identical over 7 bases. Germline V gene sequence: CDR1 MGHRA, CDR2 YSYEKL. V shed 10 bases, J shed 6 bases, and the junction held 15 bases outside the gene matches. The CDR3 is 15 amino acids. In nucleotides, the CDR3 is TGCGCCACCTCTCCGGGACAGATAAAACCCAATGAGCAGTTCTTC. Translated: CATSPGQIKPNEQFF.

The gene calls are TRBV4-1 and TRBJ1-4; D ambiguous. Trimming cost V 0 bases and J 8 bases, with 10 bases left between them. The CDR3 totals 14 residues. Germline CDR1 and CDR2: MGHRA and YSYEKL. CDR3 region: CASSQEEGEEKLFF. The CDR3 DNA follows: TGCGCCAGCAGCCAAGAGGAAGGAGAAGAAAAACTGTTTTTT.

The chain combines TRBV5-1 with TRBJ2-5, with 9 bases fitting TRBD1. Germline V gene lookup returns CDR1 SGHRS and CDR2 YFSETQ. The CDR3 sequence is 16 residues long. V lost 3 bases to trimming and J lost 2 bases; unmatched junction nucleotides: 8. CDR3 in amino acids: CASSWTGTGWQETQYF. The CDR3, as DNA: TGCGCCAGCAGCTGGACCGGGACAGGGTGGCAAGAGACCCAGTACTTC.

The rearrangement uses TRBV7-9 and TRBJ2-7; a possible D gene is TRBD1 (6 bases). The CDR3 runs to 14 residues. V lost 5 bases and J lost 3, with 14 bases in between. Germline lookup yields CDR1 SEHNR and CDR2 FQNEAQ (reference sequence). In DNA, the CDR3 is TGTGCCAGCAGCCCCTGGGACACAAGCTACGAGCAGTACTTC. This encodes CASSPWDTSYEQYF. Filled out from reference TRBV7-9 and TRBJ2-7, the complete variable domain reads DTGVSQNPRHKITKRGQNVTFRCDPISEHNRLYWYRQTLGQGPEFLTYFQNEAQLEKSRLLSDRFSAERPKGSFSTLEIQRTEQGDSAMYLCASSPWDTSYEQYFGPGTRLTVT.

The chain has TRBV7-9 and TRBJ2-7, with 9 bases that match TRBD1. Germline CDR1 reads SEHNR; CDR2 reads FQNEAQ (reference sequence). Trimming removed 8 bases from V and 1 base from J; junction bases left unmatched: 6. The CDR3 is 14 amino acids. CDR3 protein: CASLPGTGSYEQYF. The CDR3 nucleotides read TGTGCCAGCTTACCCGGGACAGGGTCCTACGAGCAGTACTTC.

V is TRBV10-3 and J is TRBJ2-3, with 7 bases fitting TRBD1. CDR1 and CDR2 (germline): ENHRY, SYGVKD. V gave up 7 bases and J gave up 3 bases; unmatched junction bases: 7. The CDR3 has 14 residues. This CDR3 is CAITPGQITDTQYF. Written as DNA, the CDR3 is TGTGCCATCACCCCGGGACAGATAACAGATACGCAGTATTTT.

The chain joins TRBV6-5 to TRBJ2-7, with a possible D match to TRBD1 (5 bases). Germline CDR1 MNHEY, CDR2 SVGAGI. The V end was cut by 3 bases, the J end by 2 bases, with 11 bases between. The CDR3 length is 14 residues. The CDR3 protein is CASSYEQATYEQYF. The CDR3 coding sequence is TGTGCCAGCAGTTATGAACAGGCCACCTACGAGCAGTACTTC.

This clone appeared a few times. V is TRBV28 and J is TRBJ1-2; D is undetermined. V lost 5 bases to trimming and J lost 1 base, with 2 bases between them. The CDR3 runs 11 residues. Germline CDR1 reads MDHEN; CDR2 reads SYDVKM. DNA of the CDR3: TGTGCCAGCAGTCTTAACTATGGCTACACCTTC. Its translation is CASSLNYGYTF.

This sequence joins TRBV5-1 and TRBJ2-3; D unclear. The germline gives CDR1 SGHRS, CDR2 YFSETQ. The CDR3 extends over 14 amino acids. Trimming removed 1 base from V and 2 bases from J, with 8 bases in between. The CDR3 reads CASSLFRPTDTQYF. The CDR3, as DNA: TGCGCCAGCAGCTTGTTCCGTCCCACAGATACGCAGTATTTT.

CDR3: CSGWGGLATEQFF. The CDR3 region has the DNA TGCAGTGGATGGGGGGGGCTAGCGACTGAGCAGTTCTTC. The gene calls are TRBV29-1 and TRBJ2-1, with D perhaps matching TRBD2 (7 bases). The germline V gene has CDR1 SQVTM and CDR2 ANQGSEA. The CDR3 length is 13 residues.

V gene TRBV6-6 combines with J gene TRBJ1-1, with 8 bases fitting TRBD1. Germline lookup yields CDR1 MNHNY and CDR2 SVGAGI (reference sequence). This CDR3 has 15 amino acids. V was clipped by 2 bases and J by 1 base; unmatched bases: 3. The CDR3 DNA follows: TGTGCCAGCAGTTACGCAGGACAGGGGAACACTGAAGCTTTCTTT. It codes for CASSYAGQGNTEAFF.

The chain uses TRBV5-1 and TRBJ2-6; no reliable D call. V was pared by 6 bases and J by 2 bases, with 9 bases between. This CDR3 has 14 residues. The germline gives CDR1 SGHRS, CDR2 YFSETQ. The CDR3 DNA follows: TGCGCCAGCAACGGAGTGGCTGGGGCCAACGTCCTGACTTTC. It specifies CASNGVAGANVLTF.

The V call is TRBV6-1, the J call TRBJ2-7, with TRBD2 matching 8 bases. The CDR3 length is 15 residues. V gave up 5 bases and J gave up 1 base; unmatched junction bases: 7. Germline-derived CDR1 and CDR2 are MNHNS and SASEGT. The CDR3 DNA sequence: TGTGCCAGCAGTCTTTTGCGGGAGGCATCCTACGAGCAGTACTTC. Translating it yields CASSLLREASYEQYF.